Reported below is one T cell receptor beta chain. Patients picked for sequencing had shown CD8+CD57+ cell expansion detected by flow cytometry. Severe acquired aplastic anemia affected all patients. TCR beta VDJ and CDR3 profiles were obtained from a genomic DNA template. TCRdb used MiXCR to reprocess the reads, holding one entry per CDR3 protein. This sample has 450,000 to 600,000 distinct CDR3 sequences, with around 32% found just once. Germline V gene data show CDR1 as MGHDK and CDR2 as SYGVNS. CDR3 length equals 16 residues. Trimming left V 1 base short and J 1 base short, with 8 bases between. This sample is part of a study of CD8+CD57+ T cells in acquired aplastic anemia. Study in general: Sorting CD4+ and CD8+ cells gave DNA averaging approximately 3 ug.

The V gene is TRBV25-1, the J gene TRBJ2-6; D might be TRBD1 or TRBD2, each matching 5 bases. This sequence was found in a human donor with aplastic anemia. The specimen was sorted CD4+, CD8+, or CD8+CD57+ T cells (not recorded which) from PBMCs. The DNA for the CDR3 is TGTGCCAGCAGTGAATCGGGGCCGTCTGGGGCCAACGTCCTGACTTTC. It translates to CASSESGPSGANVLTF.